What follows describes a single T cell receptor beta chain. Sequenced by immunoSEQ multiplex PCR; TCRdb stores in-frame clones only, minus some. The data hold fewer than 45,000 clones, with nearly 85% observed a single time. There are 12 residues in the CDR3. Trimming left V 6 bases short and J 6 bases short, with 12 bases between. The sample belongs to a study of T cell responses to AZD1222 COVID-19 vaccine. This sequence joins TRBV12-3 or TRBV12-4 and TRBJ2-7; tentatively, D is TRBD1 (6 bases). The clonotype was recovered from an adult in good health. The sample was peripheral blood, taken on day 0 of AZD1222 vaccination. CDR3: CASSPGVAEQYF. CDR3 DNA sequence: TGTGCCAGCAGCCCAGGGGTAGCCGAGCAGTACTTC.